The clone carrying this T cell receptor (beta chain) has a handful of counts. Its antigen is undetermined. This entry is derived from a study of T cells in Graves' hyperthyroidism and ophthalmopathy. Overall study context: Prior to any treatment, at the point of initial diagnosis, peripheral blood was collected.

The CDR3 extends over 11 amino acids. The germline V gene has CDR1 SQVTM and CDR2 ANQGSEA. Amplified TCR beta CDR3 regions derived from RNA transcripts. HTBI primers drove first-round RT-PCR of the TCR CDR3. TCRdb called the multiplex PCR reads again in MiXCR, with one record for every CDR3 protein. This table holds 550,000 to 700,000 distinct CDR3 sequences, under 15% found once. Diagnostic assessment was based on clinical symptoms, serum thyroxine and TRAb, thyroid ultrasound and orbital computed tomography. Notes on the study in general: Stable hyperthyroidism was told apart from ophthalmopathy by a model built on 13 V-J features. Researchers found most expanded thyroid clonotypes above 0.001 in blood as well.

This sequence was found in a woman aged 35 to 49 with Graves' ophthalmopathy. This chain uses TRBV29-1 with TRBJ2-3, with D perhaps TRBD1 or TRBD2 (5 bases each). Input material: blood. In DNA, the CDR3 is TGCAGTGAGATGGGGGAAGATACGCAGTATTTT. Its translation is CSEMGEDTQYF.